These T cell receptor beta chains were read from a single sample in a study of CD8 T cells in Susac syndrome. TCRdb re-called the immunoSEQ multiplex PCR reads with MiXCR, one entry per CDR3 protein. This table has approximately 140,000 distinct CDR3 sequences, 85% to 95% appearing once. The sequencing sample was made of CD4+ T cells from PBMCs. The origin of the receptors is a human donor with multiple sclerosis. The CDR3 runs from the conserved cysteine through the conserved F or W. Each record gives: clone size, J gene, D gene, V gene, CDR3 protein, CDR3 DNA. The D gene is left open where the match is weak. Where a row states a size, it is once, few, many or the class of an expanded clone; other rows omit it.

abundance: NA; j_gene: TRBJ2-1; d_gene: NA; v_gene: TRBV4-1; CDR3aa: CASSLSLGNNEQFF; CDR3nt: TGCGCCAGCAGCCTGTCTTTGGGAAACAATGAGCAGTTCTTC
abundance: NA; j_gene: TRBJ2-1; d_gene: NA; v_gene: TRBV24-1; CDR3aa: CATSDFSEQFF; CDR3nt: TGTGCCACCAGTGATTTTAGTGAGCAGTTCTTC
abundance: NA; j_gene: TRBJ2-1; d_gene: NA; v_gene: TRBV24-1; CDR3aa: CATSDPGKKYNEQFF; CDR3nt: TGTGCCACCAGCGATCCCGGGAAAAAGTACAATGAGCAGTTCTTC
abundance: NA; j_gene: TRBJ1-1; d_gene: NA; v_gene: TRBV27; CDR3aa: CASSLTLWTGRNTEAFF; CDR3nt: TGTGCCAGCAGCCTTACCCTATGGACGGGACGGAACACTGAAGCTTTCTTT
abundance: NA; j_gene: TRBJ2-3; d_gene: TRBD2; v_gene: TRBV18; CDR3aa: CASSQAGFEADTQYF; CDR3nt: TGTGCCAGCTCACAAGCGGGGTTTGAGGCAGATACGCAGTATTTT
abundance: NA; j_gene: TRBJ2-1; d_gene: NA; v_gene: TRBV18; CDR3aa: CASSLTGTSYNEQFF; CDR3nt: TGTGCCAGCTCACTTACCGGGACTTCGTACAATGAGCAGTTCTTC
abundance: NA; j_gene: TRBJ2-6; d_gene: NA; v_gene: TRBV25-1; CDR3aa: CASSGTLGSGANVLTF; CDR3nt: TGTGCCAGCAGTGGGACGCTGGGGTCTGGGGCCAACGTCCTGACTTTC
abundance: NA; j_gene: TRBJ1-2; d_gene: NA; v_gene: TRBV5-4; CDR3aa: CASSPPWGSQGYTF; CDR3nt: TGTGCCAGCAGCCCGCCTTGGGGGTCTCAAGGCTACACCTTC
abundance: NA; j_gene: TRBJ2-7; d_gene: NA; v_gene: TRBV15; CDR3aa: CATSREGSYEQYF; CDR3nt: TGTGCCACCAGCAGAGAGGGCTCCTACGAGCAGTACTTC
abundance: NA; j_gene: TRBJ1-2; d_gene: NA; v_gene: TRBV28; CDR3aa: CASSLRAYGYTF; CDR3nt: TGTGCCAGCAGCCTAAGGGCCTATGGCTACACCTTC
abundance: NA; j_gene: TRBJ2-5; d_gene: NA; v_gene: TRBV28; CDR3aa: CASSFARETQYF; CDR3nt: TGTGCCAGCAGTTTTGCCCGAGAGACCCAGTACTTC
abundance: NA; j_gene: TRBJ2-5; d_gene: NA; v_gene: TRBV3-1; CDR3aa: CASSQGPGRKYQETQYF; CDR3nt: TGTGCCAGCAGCCAAGGACCCGGCCGCAAGTACCAAGAGACCCAGTACTTC
abundance: NA; j_gene: TRBJ2-5; d_gene: NA; v_gene: TRBV20-1; CDR3aa: CSARVWQGYGETQYF; CDR3nt: TGCAGTGCTAGAGTTTGGCAGGGGTATGGAGAGACCCAGTACTTC
abundance: NA; j_gene: TRBJ2-5; d_gene: TRBD2; v_gene: TRBV2; CDR3aa: CASRNGRGDPPQETQYF; CDR3nt: TGTGCCAGCCGCAATGGGAGGGGCGACCCCCCCCAAGAGACCCAGTACTTC
abundance: NA; j_gene: TRBJ1-5; d_gene: NA; v_gene: TRBV12-3/TRBV12-4; CDR3aa: CASSFRNWPQHF; CDR3nt: TGTGCCAGCAGTTTTAGAAACTGGCCCCAGCATTTT
abundance: NA; j_gene: TRBJ2-7; d_gene: NA; v_gene: TRBV13; CDR3aa: CASSPTNNEQYF; CDR3nt: TGTGCCAGCAGCCCGACGAACAACGAGCAGTACTTC
abundance: NA; j_gene: TRBJ2-2; d_gene: NA; v_gene: TRBV4-1; CDR3aa: CASNVLGAGTGELFF; CDR3nt: TGCGCCAGCAACGTCCTAGGGGCGGGCACCGGGGAGCTGTTTTTT
abundance: NA; j_gene: TRBJ2-2; d_gene: NA; v_gene: TRBV5-6; CDR3aa: CASSLNYANTGELFF; CDR3nt: TGTGCCAGCAGCTTAAATTATGCGAACACCGGGGAGCTGTTTTTT
abundance: NA; j_gene: TRBJ2-7; d_gene: NA; v_gene: TRBV28; CDR3aa: CASSSGTTGWEQYF; CDR3nt: TGTGCCAGCAGTTCCGGGACCACCGGGTGGGAGCAGTACTTC
abundance: NA; j_gene: TRBJ2-1; d_gene: TRBD1; v_gene: TRBV12-3/TRBV12-4; CDR3aa: CASSLSGQIYNEQFF; CDR3nt: TGTGCCAGCAGTTTGTCGGGACAGATCTACAATGAGCAGTTCTTC
abundance: NA; j_gene: TRBJ1-1; d_gene: NA; v_gene: TRBV2; CDR3aa: CASRYGSKGNTEAFF; CDR3nt: TGTGCCAGCAGGTACGGGTCTAAAGGGAACACTGAAGCTTTCTTT
abundance: NA; j_gene: TRBJ2-7; d_gene: TRBD2; v_gene: TRBV2; CDR3aa: CASRRTSGSVGYF; CDR3nt: TGTGCCAGCAGGAGGACTAGCGGGAGTGTCGGATACTTC
abundance: NA; j_gene: TRBJ2-1; d_gene: NA; v_gene: TRBV27; CDR3aa: CASSYRGLSSYNEQFF; CDR3nt: TGTGCCAGCAGTTATAGAGGCCTCAGCTCCTACAATGAGCAGTTCTTC
abundance: NA; j_gene: TRBJ2-1; d_gene: TRBD2; v_gene: TRBV14; CDR3aa: CASSRVAGIKYEQFF; CDR3nt: TGTGCCAGCAGCCGGGTAGCGGGTATTAAGTATGAGCAGTTCTTC
abundance: NA; j_gene: TRBJ2-3; d_gene: NA; v_gene: TRBV21-1; CDR3aa: CASSPDFTDTQYF; CDR3nt: TGTGCCAGCAGCCCGGATTTCACAGATACGCAGTATTTT
abundance: NA; j_gene: TRBJ2-2; d_gene: NA; v_gene: TRBV28; CDR3aa: CASSLWGSGELFF; CDR3nt: TGTGCCAGCAGTCTGTGGGGGTCCGGGGAGCTGTTTTTT
abundance: NA; j_gene: TRBJ2-4; d_gene: TRBD2; v_gene: TRBV28; CDR3aa: CASRAPSGSTKNIQYF; CDR3nt: TGTGCCAGCAGGGCGCCTAGCGGGAGTACAAAAAACATTCAGTACTTC
abundance: NA; j_gene: TRBJ1-2; d_gene: NA; v_gene: TRBV6-5; CDR3aa: CASGEGNYGYTF; CDR3nt: TGTGCCAGCGGGGAGGGCAACTATGGCTACACCTTC
abundance: NA; j_gene: TRBJ2-2; d_gene: NA; v_gene: TRBV28; CDR3aa: CASSLYGTGSTGELFF; CDR3nt: TGTGCCAGCAGTTTATACGGTACAGGGTCAACCGGGGAGCTGTTTTTT
abundance: NA; j_gene: TRBJ2-2; d_gene: NA; v_gene: TRBV20-1; CDR3aa: CSARPGHTTGELFF; CDR3nt: TGCAGTGCTAGACCCGGACATACCACCGGGGAGCTGTTTTTT
abundance: NA; j_gene: TRBJ1-5; d_gene: NA; v_gene: TRBV7-2; CDR3aa: CASSLVREQPQHF; CDR3nt: TGTGCCAGCAGCTTAGTGCGGGAGCAGCCCCAGCATTTT
abundance: NA; j_gene: TRBJ1-6; d_gene: NA; v_gene: TRBV28; CDR3aa: CASSLPRWNSPLHF; CDR3nt: TGTGCCAGCAGTCTCCCGAGATGGAATTCACCCCTCCACTTT
abundance: NA; j_gene: TRBJ1-6; d_gene: TRBD1; v_gene: TRBV9; CDR3aa: CASSENRGRSPLHF; CDR3nt: TGTGCCAGCAGCGAGAACAGGGGGCGCTCACCCCTCCACTTT
abundance: NA; j_gene: TRBJ2-5; d_gene: TRBD2; v_gene: TRBV20-1; CDR3aa: CSARDWVRGGGAQYF; CDR3nt: TGCAGTGCTAGAGATTGGGTGCGCGGGGGTGGGGCCCAGTACTTC
abundance: NA; j_gene: TRBJ1-3; d_gene: NA; v_gene: TRBV12-3/TRBV12-4; CDR3aa: CASSFRGGTGNTIYF; CDR3nt: TGTGCCAGCAGTTTTCGGGGCGGAACTGGAAACACCATATATTTT
abundance: NA; j_gene: TRBJ2-2; d_gene: TRBD2; v_gene: TRBV2; CDR3aa: CASSPNSGGTGELFF; CDR3nt: TGTGCCAGCAGCCCCAATAGCGGGGGGACCGGGGAGCTGTTTTTT
abundance: once; j_gene: TRBJ2-1; d_gene: NA; v_gene: TRBV5-1; CDR3aa: CASSLDQGSYNEQFF; CDR3nt: TGCGCCAGCAGCTTGGATCAGGGATCCTACAATGAGCAGTTCTTC
abundance: NA; j_gene: TRBJ2-1; d_gene: NA; v_gene: TRBV2; CDR3aa: CASSVQASSYNEQFF; CDR3nt: TGTGCCAGCAGTGTTCAGGCGAGCTCCTACAATGAGCAGTTCTTC
abundance: NA; j_gene: TRBJ1-1; d_gene: NA; v_gene: TRBV23-1; CDR3aa: CASGPDEAFF; CDR3nt: TGCGCCAGTGGCCCCGACGAAGCTTTCTTT
abundance: once; j_gene: TRBJ1-2; d_gene: NA; v_gene: TRBV5-6; CDR3aa: CASSLERWQSYGYTF; CDR3nt: TGTGCCAGCAGCTTGGAAAGGTGGCAGAGTTATGGCTACACCTTC
abundance: NA; j_gene: TRBJ1-1; d_gene: NA; v_gene: TRBV5-4; CDR3aa: CASSSPVMNTEAFF; CDR3nt: TGTGCCAGCAGCTCCCCCGTCATGAACACTGAAGCTTTCTTT
abundance: once; j_gene: TRBJ1-2; d_gene: NA; v_gene: TRBV28; CDR3aa: CASSAGAGGYTF; CDR3nt: TGTGCCAGCAGTGCAGGGGCCGGGGGCTACACCTTC
abundance: NA; j_gene: TRBJ2-7; d_gene: TRBD2; v_gene: TRBV7-2; CDR3aa: CASSSRLAGTYEQYF; CDR3nt: TGTGCCAGCAGCTCCCGACTAGCGGGGACCTACGAGCAGTACTTC
abundance: NA; j_gene: TRBJ1-5; d_gene: NA; v_gene: TRBV15; CDR3aa: CATSIRTGVRPQHF; CDR3nt: TGTGCCACCAGCATCCGGACCGGCGTGCGTCCCCAGCATTTT
abundance: NA; j_gene: TRBJ2-5; d_gene: TRBD2; v_gene: TRBV7-2; CDR3aa: CASSLGGSGGARETQYF; CDR3nt: TGTGCCAGCAGCTTGGGCGGCAGCGGGGGGGCCCGCGAGACCCAGTACTTC
abundance: once; j_gene: TRBJ2-5; d_gene: TRBD1; v_gene: TRBV19; CDR3aa: CASSGQGMSETQYF; CDR3nt: TGTGCCAGTTCGGGACAGGGGATGTCGGAGACCCAGTACTTC
abundance: NA; j_gene: TRBJ1-1; d_gene: NA; v_gene: TRBV30; CDR3aa: CAWSRVSRNTEAFF; CDR3nt: TGTGCCTGGAGTAGGGTCTCGCGGAACACTGAAGCTTTCTTT
abundance: once; j_gene: TRBJ1-2; d_gene: TRBD1; v_gene: TRBV12-3/TRBV12-4; CDR3aa: CASSRDRIYGYTF; CDR3nt: TGTGCCAGCAGCCGGGACAGAATCTATGGCTACACCTTC
abundance: NA; j_gene: TRBJ2-3; d_gene: TRBD1; v_gene: TRBV24-1; CDR3aa: CATSDQGADTQYF; CDR3nt: TGTGCCACCAGTGACCAGGGGGCAGATACGCAGTATTTT
abundance: NA; j_gene: TRBJ2-5; d_gene: NA; v_gene: TRBV25-1; CDR3aa: CASSPGEVTQYF; CDR3nt: TGTGCCAGCAGCCCAGGGGAAGTGACCCAGTACTTC
abundance: NA; j_gene: TRBJ1-5; d_gene: NA; v_gene: TRBV12-3/TRBV12-4; CDR3aa: CASSLWGAENQPQHF; CDR3nt: TGTGCCAGCAGTTTATGGGGGGCTGAGAATCAGCCCCAGCATTTT
abundance: NA; j_gene: TRBJ2-3; d_gene: NA; v_gene: TRBV10-3; CDR3aa: CATAKLSHTDTQYF; CDR3nt: TGTGCCACCGCAAAACTTAGCCACACAGATACGCAGTATTTT
abundance: NA; j_gene: TRBJ1-1; d_gene: NA; v_gene: TRBV7-3; CDR3aa: CASSLMDGVNTEAFF; CDR3nt: TGTGCCAGCAGCTTAATGGACGGAGTGAACACTGAAGCTTTCTTT
abundance: NA; j_gene: TRBJ2-7; d_gene: NA; v_gene: TRBV24-1; CDR3aa: CATSEGGFDEQYF; CDR3nt: TGTGCCACCAGTGAGGGGGGATTCGACGAGCAGTACTTC
abundance: NA; j_gene: TRBJ2-1; d_gene: TRBD2; v_gene: TRBV15; CDR3aa: CATSRVAGVINEQFF; CDR3nt: TGTGCCACCAGCAGAGTTGCGGGAGTTATAAATGAGCAGTTCTTC
abundance: NA; j_gene: TRBJ1-1; d_gene: NA; v_gene: TRBV13; CDR3aa: CASSDQTGGTEVFF; CDR3nt: TGTGCCAGCAGCGATCAAACGGGGGGGACTGAAGTTTTCTTT
abundance: NA; j_gene: TRBJ1-3; d_gene: NA; v_gene: TRBV18; CDR3aa: CASSSDRNSGNTIYF; CDR3nt: TGTGCCAGCTCATCCGACAGGAACTCTGGAAACACCATATATTTT
abundance: NA; j_gene: TRBJ2-7; d_gene: NA; v_gene: TRBV13; CDR3aa: CASSRRGSPYEQYF; CDR3nt: TGTGCCAGCAGCCGACGGGGCAGCCCCTACGAGCAGTACTTC